Listed below are T cell receptor beta chains from one sample, sequenced in a study of blood T cell repertoires in COVID-19. Profiling relied on immunoSEQ multiplex PCR, and the TCRdb table lists in-frame clones only, not all of them. In the table there are roughly 150,000 clones, almost 80% of which are singletons. The sample was peripheral blood. The receptors shown here come from a man aged 45-60 years with active or convalescent COVID-19. CDR3s include the opening cysteine and the closing phenylalanine or tryptophan. D genes are given only for firm matches. The size of a clone is reported for some rows only, either as once, few or many, or as a class for expanded clones.

TRBD2,TRBV27,NA,TRBJ2-7,CASSLFGLEGPYEQYF,TGTGCCAGCAGTTTATTCGGACTAGAGGGTCCCTACGAGCAGTACTTC
TRBD1,TRBV9,few,TRBJ1-2,CASSPGQGFYGYTF,TGTGCCAGCAGCCCCGGACAGGGTTTCTATGGCTACACCTTC
NA,TRBV14,NA,TRBJ2-2,CASSQLGGFDTGELFF,TGTGCCAGCAGCCAACTTGGAGGGTTTGACACCGGGGAGCTGTTTTTT
NA,TRBV6-5,NA,TRBJ1-2,CASSYLGLDAGYTF,TGTGCCAGCAGTTACTTGGGGCTCGACGCGGGCTACACCTTC
NA,TRBV3-1/TRBV3-2,NA,TRBJ1-2,CASSQLQPNYGYTF,TGTGCCAGCAGCCAACTACAGCCCAACTATGGCTACACCTTC
NA,TRBV11-1,once,TRBJ2-7,CASSLVAGSSYEQYF,TGTGCCAGCAGCTTAGTTGCCGGTAGCTCCTACGAGCAGTACTTC
NA,TRBV7-2,few,TRBJ2-7,CASSLASGVYEQYF,TGTGCCAGCAGCTTAGCATCAGGGGTGTACGAGCAGTACTTC
TRBD1,TRBV9,NA,TRBJ1-3,CASSGQGDTIYF,TGTGCCAGCAGCGGACAGGGCGACACCATATATTTT
NA,TRBV7-9,NA,TRBJ2-7,CASSLDRFEQYF,TGTGCCAGCAGCTTAGACAGGTTCGAGCAGTACTTC
TRBD2,TRBV12-3/TRBV12-4,NA,TRBJ2-7,CASRMGLVDEQYF,TGTGCCAGCAGAATGGGACTAGTCGACGAGCAGTACTTC
TRBD1,TRBV6-1,NA,TRBJ1-1,CASSARNPGGRGNTEAFF,TGTGCCAGCAGTGCCAGGAATCCAGGGGGCCGTGGGAACACTGAAGCTTTCTTT
TRBD1,TRBV5-4,NA,TRBJ1-2,CASSLQGAGGYTF,TGTGCCAGCAGCTTACAGGGGGCGGGGGGCTACACCTTC
NA,TRBV5-1,NA,TRBJ2-7,CASSLQGGSYEQYF,TGCGCCAGCAGCCTCCAGGGGGGATCCTACGAGCAGTACTTC
NA,TRBV5-1,NA,TRBJ2-1,CASSLKQVNEQFF,TGCGCCAGCAGCTTGAAGCAGGTCAATGAGCAGTTCTTC
NA,TRBV28,few,TRBJ2-2,CASSLLGAYNTGELFF,TGTGCCAGCAGTTTATTGGGCGCCTATAACACCGGGGAGCTGTTTTTT
TRBD1,TRBV5-1,NA,TRBJ2-7,CASSSGQGVSYEQYF,TGCGCCAGCAGCTCTGGACAGGGGGTCTCCTATGAGCAGTACTTC
TRBD2,TRBV7-8,NA,TRBJ2-3,CASSLVVASGVTDTQYF,TGTGCCAGCAGCTTAGTGGTGGCTAGCGGGGTCACAGATACGCAGTATTTT
TRBD2,TRBV3-1/TRBV3-2,NA,TRBJ2-1,CASSHALAGSYNEQFF,TGTGCCAGCAGCCATGCCCTAGCGGGCTCCTACAATGAGCAGTTCTTC
NA,TRBV27,NA,TRBJ1-2,CASSFWAYTF,TGTGCCAGCAGTTTCTGGGCCTACACCTTC
NA,TRBV20-1,NA,TRBJ2-2,CSASPINPGTGELFF,TGCAGTGCTAGTCCTATTAATCCGGGCACCGGGGAGCTGTTTTTT
TRBD1,TRBV5-1,NA,TRBJ1-5,CASSLGQGVGQPQHF,TGCGCCAGCAGCTTGGGACAGGGGGTAGGTCAGCCCCAGCATTTT
TRBD1,TRBV29-1,NA,TRBJ1-2,CSVEGAAGGYGYTF,TGCAGCGTTGAAGGAGCGGCAGGGGGCTATGGCTACACCTTC
NA,TRBV7-2,NA,TRBJ1-2,CASSLGYRNYGYTF,TGTGCCAGCAGCTTAGGATACAGAAACTATGGCTACACCTTC
TRBD1,TRBV27,NA,TRBJ1-4,CASSRGQGFEKLFF,TGTGCCAGCAGTCGGGGACAGGGATTTGAAAAACTGTTTTTT
TRBD2,TRBV28,NA,TRBJ2-7,CASSPRGGSSYEQYF,TGTGCCAGCAGCCCGAGGGGCGGGAGCTCCTACGAGCAGTACTTC
NA,TRBV11-2,once,TRBJ2-7,CASSWGGAPYEQYF,TGTGCCAGCAGCTGGGGGGGGGCCCCCTACGAGCAGTACTTC
TRBD2,TRBV7-3,NA,TRBJ2-3,CASSDRLAGNTDTQYF,TGTGCCAGCAGCGACCGACTAGCGGGCAACACAGATACGCAGTATTTT
NA,TRBV7-3,once,TRBJ2-7,CASSSRGGSSSYEQYF,TGTGCCAGCAGCTCGCGGGGCGGGTCGAGCTCCTACGAGCAGTACTTC
NA,TRBV6-1,NA,TRBJ2-7,CASSEDVTRGCEQYF,TGTGCCAGCAGTGAAGATGTGACCCGAGGATGCGAGCAGTACTTC
NA,TRBV12-3/TRBV12-4,NA,TRBJ1-1,CASNQINTEAFF,TGTGCCAGCAATCAAATCAACACTGAAGCTTTCTTT
NA,TRBV28,NA,TRBJ1-5,CASSLGGTGNQPQHF,TGTGCCAGCAGTTTAGGTGGTACAGGGAATCAGCCCCAGCATTTT
NA,TRBV10-3,NA,TRBJ1-6,CAISELYTSGSSPLHF,TGTGCCATCAGTGAATTGTACACTTCGGGGAGTTCACCCCTCCACTTT
TRBD1,TRBV30,NA,TRBJ2-7,CAWSGGTGGEQYF,TGTGCCTGGAGTGGGGGGACAGGGGGCGAGCAGTACTTC
TRBD1,TRBV28,NA,TRBJ1-1,CASTTTGRDTEAFF,TGTGCCAGCACCACGACAGGGCGCGACACTGAAGCTTTCTTT
NA,TRBV19,NA,TRBJ2-1,CASSISPSDWNEQFF,TGTGCCAGTAGTATTAGCCCTAGCGATTGGAATGAGCAGTTCTTC
NA,TRBV15,NA,TRBJ1-1,CATSPRTTNTEAFF,TGTGCCACCAGCCCCCGGACAACGAACACTGAAGCTTTCTTT
NA,TRBV28,NA,TRBJ2-2,CASSFRGRNTGELFF,TGTGCCAGCAGTTTCCGAGGGAGGAACACCGGGGAGCTGTTTTTT
TRBD2,TRBV19,NA,TRBJ2-3,CASSELARSTDTQYF,TGTGCCAGTAGTGAACTAGCGAGAAGCACAGATACGCAGTATTTT
NA,TRBV19,NA,TRBJ1-1,CASTPLTDSGPEAFF,TGTGCCAGTACCCCCCTCACGGACAGTGGGCCTGAAGCTTTCTTT
NA,TRBV27,NA,TRBJ1-4,CASSLRSYGNEKLFF,TGTGCCAGCAGTCTCCGGAGTTACGGAAATGAAAAACTGTTTTTT
TRBD1,TRBV27,NA,TRBJ1-5,CASSQRTGYSNQPQHF,TGTGCCAGCAGTCAACGGACAGGGTATAGCAATCAGCCCCAGCATTTT
NA,TRBV12-3/TRBV12-4,NA,TRBJ2-7,CASSWGRESEQYF,TGTGCCAGCAGTTGGGGACGGGAGAGCGAGCAGTACTTC
NA,TRBV9,NA,TRBJ2-7,CASSVDTGTGGEQYF,TGTGCCAGCAGCGTAGATACCGGGACCGGAGGGGAGCAGTACTTC
NA,TRBV12-3/TRBV12-4,NA,TRBJ1-2,CASSLGQGNGYTF,TGTGCCAGCAGTTTAGGTCAGGGAAATGGCTACACCTTC
TRBD1,TRBV5-1,NA,TRBJ2-1,CASSLTGEVYNEQFF,TGCGCCAGCAGCCTGACAGGGGAGGTCTACAATGAGCAGTTCTTC
TRBD2,TRBV11-3,NA,TRBJ2-5,CASSLESGSEETQYF,TGTGCCAGCAGCTTAGAGAGCGGGAGCGAGGAGACCCAGTACTTC
NA,TRBV4-1,NA,TRBJ2-7,CASSQAPGQSYEQYF,TGCGCCAGCAGCCAAGCCCCGGGACAATCCTACGAGCAGTACTTC
NA,TRBV5-4,NA,TRBJ2-2,CASSLAPQLTGELFF,TGTGCCAGCAGCTTAGCGCCTCAACTCACCGGGGAGCTGTTTTTT
NA,TRBV24-1,NA,TRBJ2-3,CATSDTGTKKDTQYF,TGTGCCACCAGTGACACCGGGACAAAAAAAGATACGCAGTATTTT
TRBD1,TRBV2,NA,TRBJ1-4,CASSMGQRGEKLFF,TGTGCCAGCAGTATGGGACAGAGGGGAGAAAAACTGTTTTTT
NA,TRBV12-3/TRBV12-4,NA,TRBJ1-2,CASSFSGALGYTF,TGTGCCAGCAGTTTTTCAGGGGCCCTTGGCTACACCTTC
TRBD2,TRBV29-1,NA,TRBJ2-1,CSVDRSGSYNEQFF,TGCAGCGTTGATCGTAGCGGGAGTTACAATGAGCAGTTCTTC
NA,TRBV7-6,NA,TRBJ1-1,CASSEPGGGNTEAFF,TGTGCCAGCAGCGAACCCGGGGGGGGGAACACTGAAGCTTTCTTT
NA,TRBV6-5,NA,TRBJ2-3,CASSYPPHAGTDTQYF,TGTGCCAGCAGTTACCCGCCGCACGCGGGAACAGATACGCAGTATTTT